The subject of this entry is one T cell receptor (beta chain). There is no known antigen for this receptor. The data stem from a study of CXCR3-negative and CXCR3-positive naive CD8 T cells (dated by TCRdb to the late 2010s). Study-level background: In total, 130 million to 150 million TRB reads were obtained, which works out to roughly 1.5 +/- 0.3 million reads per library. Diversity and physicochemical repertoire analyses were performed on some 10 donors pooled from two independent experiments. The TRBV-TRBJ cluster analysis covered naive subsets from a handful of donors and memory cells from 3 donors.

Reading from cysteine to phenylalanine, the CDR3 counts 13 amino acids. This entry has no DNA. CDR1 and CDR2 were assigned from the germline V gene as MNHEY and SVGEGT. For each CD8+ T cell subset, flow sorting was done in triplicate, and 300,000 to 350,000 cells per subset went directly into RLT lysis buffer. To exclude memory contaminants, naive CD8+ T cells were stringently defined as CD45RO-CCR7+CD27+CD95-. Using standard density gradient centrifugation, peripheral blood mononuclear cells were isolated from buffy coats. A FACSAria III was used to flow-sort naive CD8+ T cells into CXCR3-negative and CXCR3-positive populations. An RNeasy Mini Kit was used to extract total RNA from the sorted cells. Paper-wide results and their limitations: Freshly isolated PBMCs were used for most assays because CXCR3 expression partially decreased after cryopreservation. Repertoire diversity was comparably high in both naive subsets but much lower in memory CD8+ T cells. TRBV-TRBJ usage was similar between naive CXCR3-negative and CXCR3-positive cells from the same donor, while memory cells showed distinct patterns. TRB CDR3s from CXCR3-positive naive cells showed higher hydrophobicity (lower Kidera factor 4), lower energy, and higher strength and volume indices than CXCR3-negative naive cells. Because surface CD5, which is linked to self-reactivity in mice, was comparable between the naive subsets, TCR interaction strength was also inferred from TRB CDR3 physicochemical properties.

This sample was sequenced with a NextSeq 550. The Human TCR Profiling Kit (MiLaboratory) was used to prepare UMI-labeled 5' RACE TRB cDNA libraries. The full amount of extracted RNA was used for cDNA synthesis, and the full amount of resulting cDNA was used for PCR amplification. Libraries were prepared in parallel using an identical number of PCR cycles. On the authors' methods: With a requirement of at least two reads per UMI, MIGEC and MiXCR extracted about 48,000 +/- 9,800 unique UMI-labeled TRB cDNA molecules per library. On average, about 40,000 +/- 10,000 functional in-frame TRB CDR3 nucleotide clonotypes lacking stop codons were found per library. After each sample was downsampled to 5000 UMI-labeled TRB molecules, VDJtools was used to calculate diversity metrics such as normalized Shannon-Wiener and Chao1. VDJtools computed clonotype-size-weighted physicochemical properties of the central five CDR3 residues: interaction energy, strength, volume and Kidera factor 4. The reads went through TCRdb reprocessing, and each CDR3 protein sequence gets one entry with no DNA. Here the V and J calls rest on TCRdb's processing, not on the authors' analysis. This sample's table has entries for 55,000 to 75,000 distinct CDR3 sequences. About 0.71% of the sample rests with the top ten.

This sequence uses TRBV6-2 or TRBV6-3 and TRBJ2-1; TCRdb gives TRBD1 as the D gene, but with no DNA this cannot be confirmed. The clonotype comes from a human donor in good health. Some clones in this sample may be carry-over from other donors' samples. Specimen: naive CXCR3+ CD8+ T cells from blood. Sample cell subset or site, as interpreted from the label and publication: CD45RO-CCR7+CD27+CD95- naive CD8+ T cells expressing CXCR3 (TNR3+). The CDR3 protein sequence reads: CASSYQGSNEQFF.